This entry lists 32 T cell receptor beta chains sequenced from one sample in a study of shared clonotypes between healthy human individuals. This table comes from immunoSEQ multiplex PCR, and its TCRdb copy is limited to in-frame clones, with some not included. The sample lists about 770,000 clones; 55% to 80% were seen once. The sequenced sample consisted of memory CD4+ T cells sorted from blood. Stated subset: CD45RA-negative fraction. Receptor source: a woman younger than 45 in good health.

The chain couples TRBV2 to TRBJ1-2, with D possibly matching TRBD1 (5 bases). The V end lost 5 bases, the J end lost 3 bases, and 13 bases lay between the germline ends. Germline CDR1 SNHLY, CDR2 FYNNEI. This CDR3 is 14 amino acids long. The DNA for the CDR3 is TGTGCCAGCAGTCCGGGACGGGCGTACTATGGCTACACCTTC. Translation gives CASSPGRAYYGYTF. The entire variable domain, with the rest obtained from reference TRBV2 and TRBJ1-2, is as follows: EPEVTQTPSHQVTQMGQEVILRCVPISNHLYFYWYRQILGQKVEFLVSFYNNEISEKSEIFDDQFSVERPDGSNFTLKIRSTKLEDSAMYFCASSPGRAYYGYTFGSGTRLTVV.

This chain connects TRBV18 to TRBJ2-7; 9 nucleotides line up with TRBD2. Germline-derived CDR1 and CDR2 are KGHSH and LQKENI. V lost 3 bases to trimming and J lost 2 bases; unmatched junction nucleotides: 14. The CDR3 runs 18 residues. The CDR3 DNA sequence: TGTGCCAGCTCACCCCCGCCCCTTAGCGGGAGATTCCCCTACGAGCAGTACTTC. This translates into CASSPPPLSGRFPYEQYF.

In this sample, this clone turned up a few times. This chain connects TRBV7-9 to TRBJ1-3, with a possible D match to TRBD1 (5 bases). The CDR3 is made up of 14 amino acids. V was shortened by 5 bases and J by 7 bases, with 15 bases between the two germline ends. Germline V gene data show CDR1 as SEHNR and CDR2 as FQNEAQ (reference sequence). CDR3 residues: CASSQVGGTNTIYF. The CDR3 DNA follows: TGTGCCAGCAGCCAAGTGGGGGGTACCAACACCATATATTTT.

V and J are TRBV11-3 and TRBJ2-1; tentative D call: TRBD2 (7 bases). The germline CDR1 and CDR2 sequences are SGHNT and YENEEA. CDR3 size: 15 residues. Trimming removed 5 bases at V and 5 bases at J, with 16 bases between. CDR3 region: CASSPGGPSDNEQFF. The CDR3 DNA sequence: TGTGCCAGCAGCCCCGGGGGGCCGAGTGACAATGAGCAGTTCTTC.

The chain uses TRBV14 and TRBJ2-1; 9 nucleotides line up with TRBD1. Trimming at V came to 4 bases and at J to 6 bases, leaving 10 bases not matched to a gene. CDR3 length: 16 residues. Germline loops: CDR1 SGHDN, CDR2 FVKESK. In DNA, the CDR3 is TGTGCCAGCAGCCGCGCACTCGGGACAGGGACCAATGAGCAGTTCTTC. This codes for CASSRALGTGTNEQFF.

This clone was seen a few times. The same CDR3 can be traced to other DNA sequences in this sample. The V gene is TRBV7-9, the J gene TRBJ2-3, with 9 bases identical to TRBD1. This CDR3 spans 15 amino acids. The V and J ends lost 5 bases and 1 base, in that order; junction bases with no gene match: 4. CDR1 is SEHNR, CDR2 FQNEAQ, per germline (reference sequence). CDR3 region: CASSPWTGGTDTQYF. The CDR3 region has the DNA TGTGCCAGCAGCCCCTGGACAGGGGGCACAGATACGCAGTATTTT.

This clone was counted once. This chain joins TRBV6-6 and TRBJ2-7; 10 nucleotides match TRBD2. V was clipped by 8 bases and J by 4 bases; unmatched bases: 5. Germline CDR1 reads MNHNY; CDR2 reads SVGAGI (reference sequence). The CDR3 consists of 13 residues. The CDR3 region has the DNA TGTGCCAGCCTAGAGCGGGAGGGATACGAGCAGTACTTC. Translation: CASLEREGYEQYF.

The CDR3 bases are TGTGCCAGCAGCTTGGTAGTGTGGGGTTCGAACAATGAGCAGTTCTTC. It is translated as CASSLVVWGSNNEQFF. V and J are TRBV5-4 and TRBJ2-1; D unclear. The CDR3 runs to 16 residues. V shed 0 bases and J shed 5 bases, with 15 bases lying between them. Per the germline V gene, CDR1 is SGHNT and CDR2 is YYREEE (reference sequence).

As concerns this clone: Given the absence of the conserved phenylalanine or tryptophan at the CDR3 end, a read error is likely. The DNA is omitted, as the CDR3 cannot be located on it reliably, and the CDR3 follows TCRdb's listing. CDR3 in amino acids: CASSFTGPPKS. V and J are TRBV5-8 and TRBJ2-7; TRBD2 was called by the table and not checked on the DNA. From germline, CDR1 is SGHTS and CDR2 YDEGEE. Inclusive of both ends, the CDR3 amounts to 11 amino acids.

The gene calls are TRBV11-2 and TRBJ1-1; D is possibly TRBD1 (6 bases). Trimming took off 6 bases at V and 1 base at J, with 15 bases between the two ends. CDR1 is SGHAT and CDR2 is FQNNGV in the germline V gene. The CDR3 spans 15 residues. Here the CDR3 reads CASSSSDRPNTEAFF. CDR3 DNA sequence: TGTGCCAGCAGTTCATCCGACAGGCCGAACACTGAAGCTTTCTTT.

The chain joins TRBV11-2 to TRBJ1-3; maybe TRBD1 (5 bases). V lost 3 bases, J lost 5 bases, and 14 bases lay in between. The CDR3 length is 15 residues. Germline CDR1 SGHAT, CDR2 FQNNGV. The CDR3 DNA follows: TGTGCCAGCAGCTTCCCCGTTTGGGGGAGAAACACCATATATTTT. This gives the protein CASSFPVWGRNTIYF.

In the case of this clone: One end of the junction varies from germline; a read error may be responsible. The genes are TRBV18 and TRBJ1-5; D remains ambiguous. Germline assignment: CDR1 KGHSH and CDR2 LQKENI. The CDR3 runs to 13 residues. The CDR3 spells CASSPPGAGNLVF. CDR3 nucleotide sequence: TGTGCCAGCTCACCACCCGGCGCGGGAAATCTAGTATTT.

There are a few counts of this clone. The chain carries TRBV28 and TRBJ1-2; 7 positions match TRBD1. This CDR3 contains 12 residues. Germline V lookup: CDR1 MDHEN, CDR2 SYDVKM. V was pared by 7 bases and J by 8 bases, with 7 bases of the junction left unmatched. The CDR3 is CASNPTGLGYTF. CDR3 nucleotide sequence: TGTGCCAGCAACCCGACAGGGTTGGGCTACACCTTC.

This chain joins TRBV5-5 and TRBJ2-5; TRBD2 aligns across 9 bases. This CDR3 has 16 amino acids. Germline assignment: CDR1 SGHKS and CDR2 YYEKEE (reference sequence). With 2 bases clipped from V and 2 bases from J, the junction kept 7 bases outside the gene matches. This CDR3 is CASSLGGGRGQETQYF. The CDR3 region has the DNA TGTGCCAGCAGCTTAGGGGGCGGGAGGGGACAAGAGACCCAGTACTTC.

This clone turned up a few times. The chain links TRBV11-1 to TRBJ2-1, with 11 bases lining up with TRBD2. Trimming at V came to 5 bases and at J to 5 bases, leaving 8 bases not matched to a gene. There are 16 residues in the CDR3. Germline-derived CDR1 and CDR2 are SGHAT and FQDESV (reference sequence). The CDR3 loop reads CASSIGLAGGDNEQFF. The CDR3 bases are TGTGCCAGCAGCATTGGGCTAGCGGGAGGTGACAATGAGCAGTTCTTC.

CDR3 in amino acids: CASSPPGTGAYTF. CDR3 coding DNA: TGTGCCAGCAGTCCTCCCGGGACAGGGGCCTACACCTTC. The chain has TRBV28 and TRBJ1-2, with TRBD1 matching over 10 bases. The V segment lost 5 bases and the J segment 10 bases; nucleotides outside the gene matches: 7. The CDR3 totals 13 residues. Germline V gives CDR1 MDHEN, CDR2 SYDVKM.

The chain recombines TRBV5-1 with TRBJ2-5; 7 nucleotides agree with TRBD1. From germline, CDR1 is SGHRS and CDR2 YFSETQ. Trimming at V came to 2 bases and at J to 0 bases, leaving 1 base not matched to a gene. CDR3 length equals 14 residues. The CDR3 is CASSFTGDQETQYF. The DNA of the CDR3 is TGCGCCAGCAGCTTTACAGGGGACCAAGAGACCCAGTACTTC. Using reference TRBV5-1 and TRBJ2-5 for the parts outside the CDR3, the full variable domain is KAGVTQTPRYLIKTRGQQVTLSCSPISGHRSVSWYQQTPGQGLQFLFEYFSETQRNKGNFPGRFSGRQFSNSRSEMNVSTLELGDSALYLCASSFTGDQETQYFGPGTRLLVL.

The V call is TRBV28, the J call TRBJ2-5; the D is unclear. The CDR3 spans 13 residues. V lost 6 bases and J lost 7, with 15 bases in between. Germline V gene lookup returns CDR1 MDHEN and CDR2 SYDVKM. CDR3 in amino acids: CASSLQEIWTQYF. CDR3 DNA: TGTGCCAGCAGCCTCCAGGAAATTTGGACCCAGTACTTC.

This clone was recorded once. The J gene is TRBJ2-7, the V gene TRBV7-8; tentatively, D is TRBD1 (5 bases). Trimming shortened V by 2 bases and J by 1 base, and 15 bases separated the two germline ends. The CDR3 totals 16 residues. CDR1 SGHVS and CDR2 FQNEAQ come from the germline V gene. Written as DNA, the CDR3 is TGTGCCAGCAGCTTAATAGGGGCGGTGCCGTCCTACGAGCAGTACTTC. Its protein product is CASSLIGAVPSYEQYF.

CDR3: CASSFRDPWAASGRRRTGELFF. The CDR3 bases are TGCGCCAGCAGCTTCCGGGACCCATGGGCGGCTAGCGGGAGGAGAAGGACCGGGGAGCTGTTTTTT. This rearrangement joins TRBV5-1 to TRBJ2-2, with 11 bases matching TRBD2. The CDR3 is made up of 22 amino acids. V trimming: 2 bases; J trimming: 5 bases; junction bases outside the gene matches: 23. CDR1 is SGHRS and CDR2 is YFSETQ in the germline V gene.

The CDR3 reads CASNPGTTSYNEQFF. The CDR3 bases are TGCGCCAGCAACCCCGGGACTACATCCTACAATGAGCAGTTCTTC. The rearrangement links TRBV5-1 to TRBJ2-1, with 7 nucleotides matching TRBD2. Germline-derived CDR1 and CDR2 are SGHRS and YFSETQ. Germline trimming cut 6 bases from V and 1 base from J; bases unmatched to any gene: 7. The CDR3 runs to 15 residues.

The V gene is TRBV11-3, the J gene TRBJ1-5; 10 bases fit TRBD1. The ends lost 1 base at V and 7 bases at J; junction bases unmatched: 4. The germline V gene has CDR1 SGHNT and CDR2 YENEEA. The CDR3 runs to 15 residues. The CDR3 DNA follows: TGTGCCAGCAGCTTAGGACAGGGGGCGAAACAGCCCCAGCATTTT. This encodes CASSLGQGAKQPQHF.

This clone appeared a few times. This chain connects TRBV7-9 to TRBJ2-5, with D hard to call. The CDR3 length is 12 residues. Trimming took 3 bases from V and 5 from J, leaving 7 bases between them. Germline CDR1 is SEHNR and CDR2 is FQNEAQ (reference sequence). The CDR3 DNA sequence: TGTGCCAGCAGCTTGACGGCGGAGACCCAGTACTTC. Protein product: CASSLTAETQYF.

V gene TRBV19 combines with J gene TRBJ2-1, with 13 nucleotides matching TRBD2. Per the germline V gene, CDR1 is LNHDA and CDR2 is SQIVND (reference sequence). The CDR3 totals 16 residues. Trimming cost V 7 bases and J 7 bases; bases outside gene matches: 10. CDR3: CASTSTSGRARNEQFF. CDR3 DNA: TGTGCCAGTACCTCAACTAGCGGGAGGGCCCGGAATGAGCAGTTCTTC.

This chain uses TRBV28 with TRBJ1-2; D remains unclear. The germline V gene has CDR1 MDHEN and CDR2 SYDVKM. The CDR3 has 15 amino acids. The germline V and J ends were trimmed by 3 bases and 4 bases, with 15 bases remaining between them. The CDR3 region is CASSFLPAGRYGYTF. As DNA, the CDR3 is TGTGCCAGCAGTTTCTTACCTGCAGGCCGCTATGGCTACACCTTC.

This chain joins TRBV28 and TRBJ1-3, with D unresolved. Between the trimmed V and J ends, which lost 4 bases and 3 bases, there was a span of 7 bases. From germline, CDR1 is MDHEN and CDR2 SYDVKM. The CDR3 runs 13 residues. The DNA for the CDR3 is TGTGCCAGCAGTTATGGACGTGGAAACACCATATATTTT. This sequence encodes CASSYGRGNTIYF.

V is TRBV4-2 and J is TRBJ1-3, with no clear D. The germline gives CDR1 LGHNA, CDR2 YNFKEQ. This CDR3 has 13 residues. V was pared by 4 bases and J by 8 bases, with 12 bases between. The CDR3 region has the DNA TGTGCCAGCAGCCCGGGAGGCAGAGACACCATATATTTT. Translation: CASSPGGRDTIYF.

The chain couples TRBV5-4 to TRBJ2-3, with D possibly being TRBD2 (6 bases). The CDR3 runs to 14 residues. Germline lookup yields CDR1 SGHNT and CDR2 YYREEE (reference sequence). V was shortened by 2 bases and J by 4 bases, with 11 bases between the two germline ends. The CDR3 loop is CASSFLGEADTQYF. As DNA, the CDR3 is TGTGCCAGCAGCTTTCTAGGGGAGGCAGATACGCAGTATTTT.

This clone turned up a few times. The chain's CDR3 is CASSEYGSFEYF. The CDR3 DNA is TGTGCCAGCAGTGAATACGGCTCCTTCGAGTACTTC. This sequence joins TRBV6-1 and TRBJ2-7, with no clear D. Germline assignment: CDR1 MNHNS and CDR2 SASEGT. Trimming stripped 2 bases from V and 11 bases from J, with 13 bases between. The CDR3 spans 12 residues.

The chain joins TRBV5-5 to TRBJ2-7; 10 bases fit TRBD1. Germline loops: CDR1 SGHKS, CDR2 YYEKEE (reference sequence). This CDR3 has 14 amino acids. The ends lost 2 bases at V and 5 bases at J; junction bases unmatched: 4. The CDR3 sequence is CASSFVTGGDEQYF. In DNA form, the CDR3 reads TGTGCCAGCAGCTTCGTGACAGGGGGCGACGAGCAGTACTTC.

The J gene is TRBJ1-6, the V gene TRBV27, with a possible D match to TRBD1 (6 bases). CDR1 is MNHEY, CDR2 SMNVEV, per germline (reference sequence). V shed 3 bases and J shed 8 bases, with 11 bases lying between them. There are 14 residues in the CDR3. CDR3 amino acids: CASSLWNRDSPLHF. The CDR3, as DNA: TGTGCCAGCAGTTTGTGGAACAGGGATTCACCCCTCCACTTT.

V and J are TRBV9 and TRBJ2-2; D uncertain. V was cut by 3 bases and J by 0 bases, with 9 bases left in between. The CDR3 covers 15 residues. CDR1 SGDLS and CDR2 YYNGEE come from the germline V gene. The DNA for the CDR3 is TGTGCCAGCAGCGGCTACGGACCGAACACCGGGGAGCTGTTTTTT. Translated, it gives CASSGYGPNTGELFF.